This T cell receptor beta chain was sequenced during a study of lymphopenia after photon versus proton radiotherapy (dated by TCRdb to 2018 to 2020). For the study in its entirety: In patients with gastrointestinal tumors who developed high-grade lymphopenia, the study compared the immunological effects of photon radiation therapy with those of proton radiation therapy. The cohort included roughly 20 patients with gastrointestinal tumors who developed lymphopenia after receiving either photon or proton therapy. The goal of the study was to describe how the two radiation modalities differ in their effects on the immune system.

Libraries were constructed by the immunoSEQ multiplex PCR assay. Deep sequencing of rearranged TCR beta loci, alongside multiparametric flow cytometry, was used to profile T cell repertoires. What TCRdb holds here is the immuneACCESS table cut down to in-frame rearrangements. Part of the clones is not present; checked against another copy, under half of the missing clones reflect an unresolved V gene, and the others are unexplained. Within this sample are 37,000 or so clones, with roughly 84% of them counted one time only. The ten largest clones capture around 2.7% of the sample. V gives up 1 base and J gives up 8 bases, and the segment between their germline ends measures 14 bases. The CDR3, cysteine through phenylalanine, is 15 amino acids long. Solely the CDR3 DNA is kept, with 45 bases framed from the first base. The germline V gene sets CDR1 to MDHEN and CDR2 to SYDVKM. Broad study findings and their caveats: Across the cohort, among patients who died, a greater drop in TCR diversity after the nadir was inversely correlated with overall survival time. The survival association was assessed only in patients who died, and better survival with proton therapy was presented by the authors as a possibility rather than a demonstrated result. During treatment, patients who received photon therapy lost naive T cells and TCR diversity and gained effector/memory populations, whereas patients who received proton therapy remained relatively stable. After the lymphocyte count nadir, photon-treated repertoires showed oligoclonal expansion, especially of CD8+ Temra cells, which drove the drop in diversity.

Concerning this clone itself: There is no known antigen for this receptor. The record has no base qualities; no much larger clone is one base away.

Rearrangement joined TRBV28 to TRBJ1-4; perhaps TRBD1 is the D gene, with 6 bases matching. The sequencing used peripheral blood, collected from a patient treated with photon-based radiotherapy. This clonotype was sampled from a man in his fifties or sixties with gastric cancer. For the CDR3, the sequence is CASSLFGGPGEKLFF. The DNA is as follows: TGTGCCAGCAGTTTATTCGGGGGGCCAGGAGAAAAACTGTTTTTT.